These T cell receptor beta chains were read from a single sample in a study of blood T cell repertoires in COVID-19. The data were produced by immunoSEQ multiplex PCR, yet TCRdb's version contains in-frame clones alone and is incomplete. The sample contains approximately 280,000 clones, around 89% of which appear only once. The sample was peripheral blood. The source of these receptors is a man aged 35 to 55 with acute or convalescent COVID-19. CDR3s include the opening cysteine and the closing phenylalanine or tryptophan.

CDR3aa,v_gene,j_gene
CASSLAGGKNEQFF,TRBV5-4,TRBJ2-1
CSVEAERPSSYNEQFF,TRBV29-1,TRBJ2-1
CAWGGQGALISGNTIYF,TRBV30,TRBJ1-3
CASSSNRGQTYGYTF,TRBV7-2,TRBJ1-2
CASSLVGALAEAFF,TRBV5-6,TRBJ1-1
CASSSYRDSTGELFF,TRBV11-2,TRBJ2-2
CASSRLASSYNEQFF,TRBV6-5,TRBJ2-1
CASSHRRRVNSPLHF,TRBV5-6,TRBJ1-6
CSVAGGSFF,TRBV29-1,TRBJ1-1
CASSESRYEQYF,TRBV10-2,TRBJ2-7
CASSIRTGGLPNYGYTF,TRBV19,TRBJ1-2
CASSPTSGAPSSYNEQFF,TRBV7-9,TRBJ2-1
CASSIVSTASYNSPLHF,TRBV19,TRBJ1-6
CASSLIPGQGTGRGEQYF,TRBV7-9,TRBJ2-7
CASRAGSSVDGNTIYF,TRBV2,TRBJ1-3
CASSLRQGAEQYF,TRBV7-9,TRBJ2-7
CASSLGGSDSSRAEAFF,TRBV5-1,TRBJ1-1
CASSLGTGVTGELFF,TRBV7-8,TRBJ2-2
CASSPGQGRDTEAFF,TRBV11-3,TRBJ1-1
CASSYGPTGYGYTF,TRBV7-9,TRBJ1-2
CASSFGQGAANTEAFF,TRBV27,TRBJ1-1
CASSQDIDQPQHF,TRBV14,TRBJ1-5
CASSSGDATNEKLFF,TRBV19,TRBJ1-4
CASSLTGIGGELFF,TRBV27,TRBJ2-2
CATSDQTGAYGYTF,TRBV24-1,TRBJ1-2
CASHDRVVVGEAFF,TRBV5-4,TRBJ1-1
CASSEARRASQRDSPLHF,TRBV2,TRBJ1-6
CASSRGTIGSPLHF,TRBV4-1,TRBJ1-6
CASINLPNTEAFF,TRBV12-3/TRBV12-4,TRBJ1-1
CASSHRQHYGYTF,TRBV11-2,TRBJ1-2
CASSVAPGGGHNEQFF,TRBV9,TRBJ2-1
CASSDGTVASGNTIYF,TRBV5-1,TRBJ1-3
CASSSGTSGNTIYF,TRBV5-1,TRBJ1-3
CASSQEQGVYSNQPQHF,TRBV4-1,TRBJ1-5
CASSLRGENIQYF,TRBV7-9,TRBJ2-4
CASSPGQDNDYTF,TRBV7-2,TRBJ1-2
CAWSQFNEKLFF,TRBV30,TRBJ1-4
CASSPAGGDTEAFF,TRBV18,TRBJ1-1
CASGEGATYEQYF,TRBV11-3,TRBJ2-7
CASSLLSGNEKLFF,TRBV5-6,TRBJ1-4
CASSNLDRRDTEAFF,TRBV6-5,TRBJ1-1
CATSPGGFQETQYF,TRBV24-1,TRBJ2-5
CASGLKGNSPHEQYF,TRBV12-5,.
CASSPELDTEAFF,TRBV18,TRBJ1-1
CASRRGRPSTDTQYF,TRBV2,TRBJ2-3
CASRAGPPGEQFF,TRBV12-3/TRBV12-4,TRBJ2-1
CASSLTPQGEQFF,TRBV7-6,TRBJ2-1
CASSKANAGSEKLFF,TRBV21-1,TRBJ1-4
CAFGPGNTYNSPLHF,TRBV2,TRBJ1-6
CASSLVPPLSGANVLTF,TRBV7-3,TRBJ2-6
CASSLDQLPTNEKLFF,TRBV3-1/TRBV3-2,TRBJ1-4
CASSYRQGTDTQYF,TRBV5-1,TRBJ2-3
CASGGQGRIGELFF,TRBV19,TRBJ2-2
CASSPSGGEGDTQYF,TRBV11-3,TRBJ2-3
CASSDEAAVFNEQFF,TRBV6-1,TRBJ2-1